Below, 8 T cell receptor beta chains from the same sample are listed, as sequenced in a study of T cell responses to AZD1222 COVID-19 vaccine. Sequenced by immunoSEQ multiplex PCR; TCRdb stores in-frame clones only, minus some. The repertoire holds roughly 150,000 clones, with under 95% as singletons. The sequencing used peripheral blood, collected on day 0 of AZD1222 vaccination. These TCRs come from an adult in good health.

The chain carries TRBV10-3 and TRBJ2-1, with TRBD2 matching 11 bases. The germline CDR1 and CDR2 sequences are ENHRY and SYGVKD. The CDR3 is 15 residues long. After removal of 4 bases from V and 7 bases from J, the junction contained 6 bases not matched to a gene. The CDR3 here is CAISVAGGLENEQFF. The CDR3 DNA reads as TGTGCCATCAGTGTAGCGGGAGGGCTTGAAAATGAGCAGTTCTTC.

The rearrangement uses TRBV5-1 and TRBJ2-6, with D unresolved. This CDR3 contains 15 residues. The V gene's germline CDR1 is SGHRS and CDR2 YFSETQ. V gave up 3 bases and J gave up 5 bases, with 12 bases separating them. The CDR3 DNA reads as TGCGCCAGCAGCTCGACCTCCAGAAGGGCCAACGTCCTGACTTTC. This sequence encodes CASSSTSRRANVLTF.

With regard to this clone: The sample contains more than one DNA sequence encoding this CDR3. The chain couples TRBV7-2 to TRBJ1-1; D is unresolved. V lost 1 base to trimming and J lost 0 bases, with 9 bases between them. Per the germline V gene, CDR1 is SGHTA and CDR2 is FQGNSA. The CDR3 covers 15 residues. DNA for the CDR3: TGTGCCAGCAGCTTAGAGCGGGGATTGAACACTGAAGCTTTCTTT. This codes for CASSLERGLNTEAFF.

The rearrangement links TRBV18 to TRBJ1-1, with TRBD1 as a possible D gene (6 bases). From germline, CDR1 is KGHSH and CDR2 LQKENI. Trimming shortened V by 8 bases and J by 0 bases, and 13 bases separated the two germline ends. CDR3 length: 14 amino acids. As DNA, the CDR3 is TGTGCCAGCCAGAGGGGGGAGATGAACACTGAAGCTTTCTTT. Its translation: CASQRGEMNTEAFF.

This chain connects TRBV7-9 to TRBJ1-2; 11 bases map to TRBD1. With 1 base clipped from V and 0 bases from J, the junction kept 10 bases outside the gene matches. CDR1 and CDR2 (germline): SEHNR, FQNEAQ (reference sequence). This CDR3 contains 19 residues. The CDR3 DNA follows: TGTGCCAGCAGCTTAGATTTGGTTGGACAGGGGGCGCCTAACTATGGCTACACCTTC. Protein: CASSLDLVGQGAPNYGYTF.

This clone appeared a single time. This chain uses TRBV4-2 with TRBJ1-2; tentatively, D is TRBD1 (6 bases). Germline V gene data show CDR1 as LGHNA and CDR2 as YNFKEQ. V lost 0 bases and J 4 bases, leaving 12 bases between the germline ends. This CDR3 has 15 amino acids. The CDR3 DNA reads as TGTGCCAGCAGCCAAGATCGGACAGCACCCTATGGCTACACCTTC. Residues: CASSQDRTAPYGYTF.

The chain combines TRBV6-5 with TRBJ1-1; possible D gene TRBD1, 5 bases. Germline V gene lookup returns CDR1 MNHEY and CDR2 SVGAGI. The CDR3 is 15 residues long. The germline V and J ends were trimmed by 6 bases and 4 bases, with 18 bases remaining between them. The CDR3 reads CASRADGAGGTEAFF. The DNA of the CDR3 is TGTGCCAGCAGAGCGGATGGGGCGGGAGGCACTGAAGCTTTCTTT.

The V and J genes are TRBV7-9 and TRBJ2-1, with 10 positions matching TRBD2. J gave up 7 bases and V 5 bases, and 8 bases lay outside the gene matches. Germline V CDR1 and CDR2: SEHNR, FQNEAQ (reference sequence). The CDR3 sequence is 15 residues long. The CDR3 sequence: CASSRAGTSDNEQFF. Written as DNA, the CDR3 is TGTGCCAGCAGCCGAGCCGGGACTAGCGATAATGAGCAGTTCTTC.